A single TCR beta chain is shown here with its context. Its antigen is still unknown. The sample comes from a study of human thymus T cells. CDR3 length equals 16 residues. Trimming at V came to 3 bases and at J to 5 bases, leaving 8 bases not matched to a gene. Germline V CDR1 and CDR2: MDHEN, SYDVKM. Thymic resections from corrective heart surgery supplied the tissue. Those donating were healthy Finnish infants in corrective surgery for congenital heart defects. Produced via immunoSEQ multiplex PCR; TCRdb's table is partial and in-frame only. The sample holds about 130,000 clones, about 95% seen once. Study-wide points: Thymic repertoires of unrelated individuals were reported in related research to overlap highly. Within thymic and blood repertoires, V and J gene usage appeared to be biased.

The TCR was taken from a boy less than two years old with a congenital heart defect but otherwise immunologically healthy. The specimen sequenced was thymus tissue. V usage is TRBV28 and J usage is TRBJ2-4; the match to TRBD1 covers 9 bases. The CDR3, as DNA: TGTGCCAGCAGTTTTTACAGATACAGGGGGCAAAACATTCAGTACTTC. Translated: CASSFYRYRGQNIQYF.